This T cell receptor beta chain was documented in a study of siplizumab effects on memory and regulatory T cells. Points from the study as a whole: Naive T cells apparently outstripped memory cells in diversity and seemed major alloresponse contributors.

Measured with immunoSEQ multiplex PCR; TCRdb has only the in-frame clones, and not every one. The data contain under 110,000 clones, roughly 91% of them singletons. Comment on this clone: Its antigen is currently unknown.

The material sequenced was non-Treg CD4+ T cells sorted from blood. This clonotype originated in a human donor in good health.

The CDR3 loop reads CASIGQGFEKLFF. CDR3 DNA: TGTGCCAGTATCGGACAGGGTTTTGAAAAACTGTTTTTT. The genes are TRBV19 and TRBJ1-4; 8 bases are shared with TRBD1. CDR3 length equals 13 residues. Germline V gene data show CDR1 as LNHDA and CDR2 as SQIVND (reference sequence). V dropped 7 bases and J dropped 7; count of bases not matched to a gene: 5.